These 22 T cell receptor beta chains originate from one sample sequenced in a study of T cells in Graves' hyperthyroidism and ophthalmopathy. TCR beta CDR3 regions were amplified from RNA transcripts. Primed by the HTBI set, a first-round RT-PCR was run on the TCR CDR3. TCRdb fed the multiplex PCR reads into MiXCR, producing one record per CDR3 protein. The sample contains 500,000 to 600,000 distinct CDR3 sequences, around 50% of which appear only once. Sequenced: peripheral blood or thyroid tissue (not recorded which). These receptors came from an adult woman with Graves' disease, either hyperthyroidism or ophthalmopathy (not recorded which).

The chain links TRBV20-1 to TRBJ2-7, with TRBD2 as a possible D gene (5 bases). Germline CDR1 and CDR2: DFQATT and SNEGSKA (reference sequence). With 0 bases removed from V and 2 bases from J, the gap between germline ends came to 17 bases. The CDR3 totals 16 residues. CDR3 DNA: TGCAGTGCTAGAGACCCGAGGCGGACTCATACCTACGAGCAGTACTTC. It specifies CSARDPRRTHTYEQYF.

About this clonotype itself: An end of the junction differs from the germline gene, which may be a read error. The chain recombines TRBV7-9 with TRBJ2-7, with TRBD1 identical over 10 bases. The length of the CDR3 is 15 residues. The V gene's germline CDR1 is SEHNR and CDR2 FQNEAQ (reference sequence). The CDR3 bases are TGCGCCAGCAGCCATCCCGGGACAGGGGTTTACGAGCAGTACTTC. This sequence encodes CASSHPGTGVYEQYF.

The rearrangement joins TRBV20-1 to TRBJ1-1; D is perhaps TRBD1 (5 bases). The length of the CDR3 is 18 residues. V was pared by 0 bases and J by 0 bases, with 20 bases between. Germline lookup yields CDR1 DFQATT and CDR2 SNEGSKA (reference sequence). The CDR3 nucleotides are TGCAGTGCTAGAGAGGCAGGGCCAGTAAGGTCACTGAACACTGAAGCTTTCTTT. Residues: CSAREAGPVRSLNTEAFF.

The sample holds many counts of this clonotype. The chain is built from TRBV25-1 and TRBJ2-5; TRBD1 matches 7 bases. This CDR3 is 13 amino acids long. V shed 5 bases and J 7 bases; nucleotides not matched to a gene: 7. Germline values: CDR1 MGHDK, CDR2 SYGVNS. The CDR3 bases are TGTGCCAGCAGTACAAGACAGGGTGGGACCCAGTACTTC. Translated, it gives CASSTRQGGTQYF.

The chain is built from TRBV29-1 and TRBJ2-7; 7 bases match TRBD1. Germline V gene lookup returns CDR1 SQVTM and CDR2 ANQGSEA. The J segment lost 1 base and the V segment lost 8 bases, leaving 2 bases of the junction unmatched. The CDR3 runs to 11 residues. CDR3 bases: TGCAGCTCGACAGGGTCCTACGAGCAGTACTTC. Protein product: CSSTGSYEQYF.

This clonotype was counted ten times or more. This chain uses TRBV7-9 with TRBJ1-5, with a possible D match to TRBD1 (5 bases). This CDR3 contains 12 residues. Germline V CDR1 and CDR2: SEHNR, FQNEAQ (reference sequence). V lost 5 bases and J lost 7, with 9 bases in between. CDR3 loop: CASSTRDQPQHF. CDR3 coding DNA: TGTGCCAGCAGCACCAGGGACCAGCCCCAGCATTTT.

The rearrangement joins TRBV20-1 to TRBJ2-3; possibly TRBD1 for D (7 bases). The CDR3 is 19 amino acids. CDR1 is DFQATT and CDR2 is SNEGSKA in the germline V gene (reference sequence). V was trimmed by 3 bases and J by 2 bases, leaving 27 bases between them. The CDR3 reads CSASSGQGVEGGITDTQYF. CDR3 DNA sequence: TGCAGTGCTAGCAGTGGGCAGGGGGTAGAGGGGGGAATCACAGATACGCAGTATTTT.

The chain has TRBV7-2 and TRBJ1-5; D is perhaps TRBD1 (6 bases). Germline V CDR1 and CDR2: SGHTA, FQGNSA. The germline V and J ends were trimmed by 5 bases and 9 bases, with 26 bases remaining between them. The CDR3 spans 17 residues. The CDR3 nucleotides read TGTGCCAGCAGCGCCGTTCAGTCGGCAGGGGCGATCAGGCCCCAGCATTTT. As protein: CASSAVQSAGAIRPQHF.

Many counts were recorded for this clonotype. The chain combines TRBV2 with TRBJ1-1; D gene uncertain. The CDR3 length is 12 residues. Germline values: CDR1 SNHLY, CDR2 FYNNEI. The germline V and J ends were trimmed by 8 bases and 7 bases, with 14 bases remaining between them. CDR3 amino acids: CASHGQHIEAFF. DNA of the CDR3: TGTGCCAGCCACGGGCAACACATTGAAGCTTTCTTT.

DNA for the CDR3: TGCGCCAGCAGCCAAGAGACTAGCGGGAGCTACGAGCAGTACTTC. Translating gives CASSQETSGSYEQYF. The gene calls are TRBV4-1 and TRBJ2-7, with 12 bases matching TRBD2. Germline-derived CDR1 and CDR2 are MGHRA and YSYEKL. CDR3 length: 15 residues. V was clipped by 0 bases and J by 3 bases; unmatched bases: 0.

This clonotype appeared many times. The rearrangement uses TRBV12-3 or TRBV12-4 and TRBJ1-2; tentative D call: TRBD1 (5 bases). With 3 bases removed from V and 4 bases from J, the gap between germline ends came to 15 bases. This CDR3 region has 15 residues. The CDR3 DNA sequence: TGTGCCAGCAGTTTTTTAGGGGCGCGGGGCTATGGCTACACCTTC. Residues: CASSFLGARGYGYTF.

The chain couples TRBV25-1 to TRBJ2-7, with a weak D call TRBD2 (6 bases). Per germline, CDR1 MGHDK and CDR2 SYGVNS. The CDR3 has 16 residues. The V end was cut by 2 bases, the J end by 0 bases, with 14 bases between. CDR3 amino acids: CASSEEGLQASYEQYF. In DNA form, the CDR3 reads TGTGCCAGCAGTGAAGAGGGACTTCAGGCCTCCTACGAGCAGTACTTC.

The J gene is TRBJ1-1, the V gene TRBV20-1, with D perhaps TRBD1 (6 bases). V lost 5 bases and J 0 bases, leaving 13 bases between the germline ends. The CDR3 totals 14 residues. Germline CDR1 reads DFQATT; CDR2 reads SNEGSKA (reference sequence). CDR3 sequence (DNA): TGCAGTGCTCTTGGGGGGGCCATGAACACTGAAGCTTTCTTT. Translation: CSALGGAMNTEAFF.

This clonotype was seen a few times. The chain joins TRBV27 to TRBJ1-4, with 9 bases identical to TRBD1. This CDR3 region has 14 residues. The J segment lost 5 bases and the V segment lost 5 bases, leaving 3 bases of the junction unmatched. Per germline, CDR1 MNHEY and CDR2 SMNVEV (reference sequence). The CDR3 is CASSNRGRNEKLFF. CDR3 bases: TGTGCCAGCAGTAACAGGGGGCGAAATGAAAAACTGTTTTTT.

This clonotype was found many times. The J gene is TRBJ2-5, the V gene TRBV10-3; the D is unclear. This CDR3 has 14 amino acids. CDR1 and CDR2 (germline): ENHRY, SYGVKD. V was pared by 0 bases and J by 4 bases, with 9 bases between. The CDR3 protein is CAISESLGPETQYF. The CDR3 DNA is TGTGCCATCAGTGAGTCGCTCGGTCCAGAGACCCAGTACTTC.

This clonotype was picked up many times. The CDR3 spells CSVEHPDSYTEAFF. Here the CDR3 DNA reads TGCAGCGTTGAACACCCGGACAGTTACACTGAAGCTTTCTTT. V and J are TRBV29-1 and TRBJ1-1; D perhaps matches TRBD1 (6 bases). The CDR3 runs to 14 residues. With 2 bases removed from V and 3 bases from J, the gap between germline ends came to 13 bases. Per the germline V gene, CDR1 is SQVTM and CDR2 is ANQGSEA. The variable domain in full, with the rest retrieved from reference TRBV29-1 and TRBJ1-1, is SAVISQKPSRDICQRGTSLTIQCQVDSQVTMMFWYRQQPGQSLTLIATANQGSEATYESGFVIDKFPISRPNLTFSTLTVSNMSPEDSSIYLCSVEHPDSYTEAFFGQGTRLTVV.

This clonotype was recorded a few times. The chain links TRBV7-9 to TRBJ2-7, with D possibly matching TRBD2 (6 bases). Trimming took off 1 base at V and 2 bases at J, with 12 bases between the two ends. The CDR3 is 15 amino acids. Per germline, CDR1 SEHNR and CDR2 FQNEAQ (reference sequence). CDR3 amino acids: CASSLVGSGTYEQYF. The CDR3 nucleotides read TGTGCCAGCAGCTTAGTCGGTAGCGGTACCTACGAGCAGTACTTC.

V usage is TRBV20-1 and J usage is TRBJ2-7; D may be TRBD1 (6 bases). V was clipped by 3 bases and J by 3 bases, with 15 bases between them. Looked up from germline, CDR1 is DFQATT and CDR2 is SNEGSKA (reference sequence). This CDR3 has 14 residues. CDR3: CSASRSRGLYEQYF. CDR3 in DNA: TGCAGTGCTAGCAGGAGCAGGGGCCTCTACGAGCAGTACTTC.

The chain has TRBV10-3 and TRBJ1-5; 7 bases are a match to TRBD1. In germline, CDR1 is ENHRY, CDR2 SYGVKD. This CDR3 has 14 amino acids. Unmatched junction bases numbered 6, after V lost 7 bases and J lost 3 bases. CDR3 protein: CAINLQGNNQPQHF. The CDR3 DNA is TGTGCCATCAACCTACAGGGGAACAATCAGCCCCAGCATTTT.

This clonotype has ten or more counts. This chain connects TRBV10-1 to TRBJ1-1; 10 bases are shared with TRBD1. The germline V gene has CDR1 WNHNN and CDR2 SYGVQD (reference sequence). The ends lost 4 bases at V and 4 bases at J; junction bases unmatched: 3. This CDR3 spans 14 amino acids. CDR3 sequence (DNA): TGCGCCAGCAGTGGGGGGACAGGGGCCACTGAAGCTTTCTTT. Amino acids: CASSGGTGATEAFF.

The chain is built from TRBV20-1 and TRBJ1-5; D uncertain. CDR1 is DFQATT, CDR2 SNEGSKA, per germline (reference sequence). Trimming cost V 6 bases and J 5 bases, with 14 bases left between them. This CDR3 has 13 amino acids. The CDR3 protein is CSAPHRVDQPQHF. In DNA, the CDR3 is TGCAGTGCCCCGCATAGGGTGGATCAGCCCCAGCATTTT.

The chain recombines TRBV10-1 with TRBJ1-1; TRBD1 aligns across 7 bases. Germline values: CDR1 WNHNN, CDR2 SYGVQD (reference sequence). The CDR3 runs to 14 residues. V gave up 6 bases and J gave up 2 bases; unmatched junction bases: 6. CDR3 sequence (DNA): TGCGCCAGCAGACCGACAGGGACTAACACTGAAGCTTTCTTT. Translated, it gives CASRPTGTNTEAFF.